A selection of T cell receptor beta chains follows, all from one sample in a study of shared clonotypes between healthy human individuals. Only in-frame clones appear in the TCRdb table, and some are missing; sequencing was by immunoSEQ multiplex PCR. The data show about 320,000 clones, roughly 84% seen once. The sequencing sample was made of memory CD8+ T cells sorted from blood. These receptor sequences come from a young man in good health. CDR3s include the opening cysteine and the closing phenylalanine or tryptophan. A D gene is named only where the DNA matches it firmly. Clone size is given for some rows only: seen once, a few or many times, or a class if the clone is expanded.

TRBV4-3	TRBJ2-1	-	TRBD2	TGCGCCAGCAGCCGACTTAGCGGGACCTACAATGAGCAGTTCTTC	CASSRLSGTYNEQFF
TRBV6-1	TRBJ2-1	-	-	TGTGCCAGCACCCCGGACAGCTACAATGAGCAGTTCTTC	CASTPDSYNEQFF
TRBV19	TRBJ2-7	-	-	TGTGCCAGTAGCCACGACCAACAGGGAGGCTACGAGCAGTACTTC	CASSHDQQGGYEQYF
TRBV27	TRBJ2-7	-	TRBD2	TGTGCCAGCAGTTATACTAGCGCTTCCTACGAGCAGTACTTC	CASSYTSASYEQYF
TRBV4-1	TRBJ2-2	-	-	TGCGCCAGTCACAGTATGAACACCGGGGAGCTGTTTTTT	CASHSMNTGELFF
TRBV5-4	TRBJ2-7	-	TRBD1	TGTGCCAGCAGCGCGCCGGACAGGGTCCACGAGCAGTACTTC	CASSAPDRVHEQYF
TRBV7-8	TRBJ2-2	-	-	TGTGCCAGCAGCTTATTGGAGAGTTTGGGGCACAACACCGGGGAGCTGTTTTTT	CASSLLESLGHNTGELFF
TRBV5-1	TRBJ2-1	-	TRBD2	TGCGCCAGCAGCTTGAAGGCTAGCGGGAACCACAATGAGCAGTTCTTC	CASSLKASGNHNEQFF
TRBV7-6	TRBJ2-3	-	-	TGTGCCAGCAGCTCCGGGGGTACAGATACGCAGTATTTT	CASSSGGTDTQYF
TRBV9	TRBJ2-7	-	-	TGTGCCAGCAGCGTAATGAGCGGCTACGAGCAGTACTTC	CASSVMSGYEQYF
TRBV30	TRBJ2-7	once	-	TGTGCCTGGAGTGCGGACATCTACGAGCAGTACTTC	CAWSADIYEQYF
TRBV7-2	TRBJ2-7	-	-	TGTGCCAGCAGCTTAGTAGCATCCTACGAGCAGTACTTC	CASSLVASYEQYF
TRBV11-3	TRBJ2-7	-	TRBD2	TGTGCCAGCAGGGGGACTAGCGGGCCCTACGAGCAGTACTTC	CASRGTSGPYEQYF
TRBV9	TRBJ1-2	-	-	TGTGCCAGCAGCGTAGGAGGGGCAACAGGGAGTGACTATGGCTACACCTTC	CASSVGGATGSDYGYTF
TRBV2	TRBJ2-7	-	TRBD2	TGTGCCAGCAGTGAAAGGCTGCTAGCGGGAGGGTACGAGCAGTACTTC	CASSERLLAGGYEQYF
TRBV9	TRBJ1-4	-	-	TGTGCCAGCAGCCCACGGACGGTTGCAACTAATGAAAAACTGTTTTTT	CASSPRTVATNEKLFF
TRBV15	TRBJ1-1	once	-	TGTGCCACCAGCGGACTGATCGCAGGGGACACTGAAGCTTTCTTT	CATSGLIAGDTEAFF
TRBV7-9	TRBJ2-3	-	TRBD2	TGTGCCAGCAGCTCCCTAGCGGGGGGCCTCGATACGCAGTATTTT	CASSSLAGGLDTQYF
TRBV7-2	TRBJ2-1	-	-	TGTGCCAGCAGCTTAGTGGCGGAGCAGTTCTTC	CASSLVAEQFF
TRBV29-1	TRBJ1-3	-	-	TGCAGCGTTGTGGGGCTCAACTCTGGAAACACCATATATTTT	CSVVGLNSGNTIYF
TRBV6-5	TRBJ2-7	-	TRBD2	TGTGCCAGCAGATGGACTAGCGACTACGAGCAGTACTTC	CASRWTSDYEQYF
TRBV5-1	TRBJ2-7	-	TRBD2	TGCGCCAGCAGCACTGGGACTAGCGAGAGTTACGAGCAGTACTTC	CASSTGTSESYEQYF
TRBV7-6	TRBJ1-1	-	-	TGTGCCAGCAGCGACAGCCCCTACTTGAACACTGAAGCTTTCTTT	CASSDSPYLNTEAFF
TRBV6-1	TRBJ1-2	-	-	TGTGCCAGCAGTGAACTCCTAGGGGGGTACTATGGCTACACCTTC	CASSELLGGYYGYTF
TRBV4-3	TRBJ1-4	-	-	TGCGCCAGCAGCCGAAAACGGTTCAATGAAAAACTGTTTTTT	CASSRKRFNEKLFF
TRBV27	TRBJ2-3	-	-	TGTGCCAGCAGTGGTCTCCTACGGGGGCCCAGCACAGATACGCAGTATTTT	CASSGLLRGPSTDTQYF
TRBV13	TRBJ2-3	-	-	TGTGCCAGCAGCTCCGGGACGAGCACAGATACGCAGTATTTT	CASSSGTSTDTQYF
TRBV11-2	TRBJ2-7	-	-	TGTGCCAGCAGCTTAGATCCATACGAGCAGTACTTC	CASSLDPYEQYF
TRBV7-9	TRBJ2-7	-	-	TGTGCCAGCAGCTTCGGCGGAGCCTCCTACGAGCAGTACTTC	CASSFGGASYEQYF
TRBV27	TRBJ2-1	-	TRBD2	TGTGCCAGCAGTCCGCACAGCGGGAGCTCCTACAATGAGCAGTTCTTC	CASSPHSGSSYNEQFF
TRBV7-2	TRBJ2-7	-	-	TGTGCCAGCAGCTTTGGTTCGTTGGGGACTTTTTCTGCCTACGAGCAGTACTTC	CASSFGSLGTFSAYEQYF
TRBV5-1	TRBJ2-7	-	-	TGCGCCAGCAGCTTAAATCGCTACGAGCAGTACTTC	CASSLNRYEQYF
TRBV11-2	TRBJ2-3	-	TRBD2	TGTGCCAGCAGCTACCTCGCGGTAGCGGGAGCCCGCACAGATACGCAGTATTTT	CASSYLAVAGARTDTQYF
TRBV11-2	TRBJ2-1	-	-	TGTGCCAGCAGCGTTTTCGGCAATGAGCAGTTCTTC	CASSVFGNEQFF
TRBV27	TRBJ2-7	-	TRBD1	TGTGCCAGCAGTCCGGATCCGGGACAGGGTTCCTACGAGCAGTACTTC	CASSPDPGQGSYEQYF
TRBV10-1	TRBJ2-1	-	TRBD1	TGCGCCAGCAGTGAGGGCCGGACAGGGCCCTTTTCCTACAATGAGCAGTTCTTC	CASSEGRTGPFSYNEQFF
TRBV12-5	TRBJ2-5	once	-	TGTGCTAGTGGTTTAGTTATAAGATCCGAGGAGACCCAGTACTTC	CASGLVIRSEETQYF
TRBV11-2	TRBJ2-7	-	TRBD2	TGTGCCAGCAGCCCCGGACTAGCGGGAGTCTTCCCCGACGAGCAGTACTTC	CASSPGLAGVFPDEQYF
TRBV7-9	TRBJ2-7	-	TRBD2	TGTGCCAGCAGCTTAGTGTCCAGCGGGAGAGACGAGCAGTACTTC	CASSLVSSGRDEQYF
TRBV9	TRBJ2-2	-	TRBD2	TGTGCCAGCAGCGCCACACTAGCGGGAGAAGGCACCGGGGAGCTGTTTTTT	CASSATLAGEGTGELFF
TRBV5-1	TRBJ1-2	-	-	TGCGCCAGCAGATACCCGGGGGCGGTCTATGGCTACACCTTC	CASRYPGAVYGYTF
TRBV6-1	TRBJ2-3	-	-	TGTGCCAGCAGTGAAGACGTCGCAATCACAGATACGCAGTATTTT	CASSEDVAITDTQYF